This T cell receptor beta chain emerged from a study of cytomegalovirus exposure and HLA in healthy donors. Broader study findings: The study dropped some indistinguishable V segments, TRBV6-2 and TRBV6-3 among them. A later analysis reportedly found fewer N-insertions in an Asian-associated ancestry cluster than the roughly 730-donor mean.

As to this clone: What it binds is not known.

A multiplex PCR was run with 60 Vbeta primers and 13 Jbeta primers. This table comes from immunoSEQ multiplex PCR, and its TCRdb copy is limited to in-frame clones, with some not included. Found here are roughly 130,000 clones, about 81% of them singletons; the top ten hold less than 6.5%. The CDR3 is 14 amino acids. Per the germline V gene, CDR1 is MDHEN and CDR2 is SYDVKM. Deletions cut 3 bases from V and 3 bases from J, with 12 bases between. Sequencing was done on a sample of PBMCs. The sequence was obtained from a woman in her forties in good health and CMV-seropositive. J is TRBJ2-7 and V is TRBV28; D is perhaps TRBD1 (6 bases). The CDR3 bases are TGTGCCAGCAGTTTTAGTCTAGGGGGCTACGAGCAGTACTTC. Translating gives CASSFSLGGYEQYF.